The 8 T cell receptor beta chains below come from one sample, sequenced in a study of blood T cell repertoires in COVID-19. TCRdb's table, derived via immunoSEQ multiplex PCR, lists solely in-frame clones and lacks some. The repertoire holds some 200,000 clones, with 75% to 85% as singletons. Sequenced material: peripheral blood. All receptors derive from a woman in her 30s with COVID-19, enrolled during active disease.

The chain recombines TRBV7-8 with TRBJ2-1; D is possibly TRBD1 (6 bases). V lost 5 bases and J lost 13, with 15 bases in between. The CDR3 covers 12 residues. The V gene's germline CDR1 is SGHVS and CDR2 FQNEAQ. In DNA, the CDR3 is TGTGCCAGCAGCAACCGGGACACCAAACAGTTCTTC. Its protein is CASSNRDTKQFF.

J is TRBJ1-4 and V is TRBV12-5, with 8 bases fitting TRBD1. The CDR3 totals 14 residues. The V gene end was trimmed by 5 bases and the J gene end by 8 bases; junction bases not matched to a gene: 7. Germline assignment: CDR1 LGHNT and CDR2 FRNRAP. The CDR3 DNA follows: TGTGCTAGTGGTCTGGGACAGGTTAAAGAAAAACTGTTTTTT. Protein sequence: CASGLGQVKEKLFF.

DNA of the CDR3: TGTGCCAGCAGCACCCTGACAGCCTCCGTAACTAATGAAAAACTGTTTTTT. Translation: CASSTLTASVTNEKLFF. This chain connects TRBV7-9 to TRBJ1-4; tentative D call: TRBD1 (5 bases). Germline assignment: CDR1 SEHNR and CDR2 FQNEAQ (reference sequence). Trimming cost V 5 bases and J 1 base, with 17 bases left between them. CDR3 length: 17 residues.

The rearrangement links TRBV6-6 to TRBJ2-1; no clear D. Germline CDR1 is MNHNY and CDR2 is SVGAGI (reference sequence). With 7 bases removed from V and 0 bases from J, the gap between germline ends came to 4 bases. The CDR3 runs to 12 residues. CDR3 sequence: CASINSYNEQFF. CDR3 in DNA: TGTGCCAGCATTAACTCCTACAATGAGCAGTTCTTC.

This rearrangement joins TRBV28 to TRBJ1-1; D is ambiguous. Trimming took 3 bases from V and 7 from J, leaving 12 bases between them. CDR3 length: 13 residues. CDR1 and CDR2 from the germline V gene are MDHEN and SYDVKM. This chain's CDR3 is CASSFMEGGEAFF. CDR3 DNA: TGTGCCAGCAGTTTCATGGAAGGAGGTGAAGCTTTCTTT.

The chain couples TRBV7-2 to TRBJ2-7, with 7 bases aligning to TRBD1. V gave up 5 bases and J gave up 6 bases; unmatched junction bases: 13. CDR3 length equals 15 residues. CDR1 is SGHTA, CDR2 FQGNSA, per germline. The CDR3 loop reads CASSPRQGVGVEQYF. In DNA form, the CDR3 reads TGTGCCAGCAGCCCGCGACAGGGCGTAGGGGTCGAGCAGTACTTC.

CDR3 DNA: TGTGCCTGGAGTGGTGGCGGGGGGTGGGCAGATACGCAGTATTTT. Amino acid sequence: CAWSGGGGWADTQYF. This chain joins TRBV30 and TRBJ2-3, with 8 bases lining up with TRBD2. V lost 1 base and J lost 4; bases outside the gene matches: 7. The CDR3 runs to 15 residues. CDR1 GTSNPN and CDR2 SVGIG come from the germline V gene (reference sequence).

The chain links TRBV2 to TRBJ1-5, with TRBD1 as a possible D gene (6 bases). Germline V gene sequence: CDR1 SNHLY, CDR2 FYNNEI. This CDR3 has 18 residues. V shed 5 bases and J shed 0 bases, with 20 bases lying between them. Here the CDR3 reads CASSWSQGSTPSNQPQHF. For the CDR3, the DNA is TGTGCCAGCAGTTGGAGTCAGGGGTCAACCCCTAGCAATCAGCCCCAGCATTTT.